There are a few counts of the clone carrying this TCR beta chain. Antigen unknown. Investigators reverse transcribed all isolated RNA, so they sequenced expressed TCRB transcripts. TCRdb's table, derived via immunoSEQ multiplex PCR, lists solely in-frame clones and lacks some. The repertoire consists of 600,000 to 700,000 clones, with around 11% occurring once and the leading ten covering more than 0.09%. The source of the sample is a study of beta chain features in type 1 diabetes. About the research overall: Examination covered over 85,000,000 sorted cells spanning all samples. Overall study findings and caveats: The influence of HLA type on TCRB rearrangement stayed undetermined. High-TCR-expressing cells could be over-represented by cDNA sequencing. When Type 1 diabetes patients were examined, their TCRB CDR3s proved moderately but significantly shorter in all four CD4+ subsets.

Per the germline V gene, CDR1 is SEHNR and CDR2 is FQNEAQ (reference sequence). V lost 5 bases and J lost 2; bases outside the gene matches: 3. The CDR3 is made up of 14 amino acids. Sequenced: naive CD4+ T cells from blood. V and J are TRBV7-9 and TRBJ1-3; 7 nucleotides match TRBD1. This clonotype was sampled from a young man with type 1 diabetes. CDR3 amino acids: CASSGTGAGNTIYF. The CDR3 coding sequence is TGTGCCAGCAGCGGCACAGGGGCTGGAAACACCATATATTTT. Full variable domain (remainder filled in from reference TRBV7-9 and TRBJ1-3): DTGVSQNPRHKITKRGQNVTFRCDPISEHNRLYWYRQTLGQGPEFLTYFQNEAQLEKSRLLSDRFSAERPKGSFSTLEIQRTEQGDSAMYLCASSGTGAGNTIYFGEGSWLTVV.